Following are 19 T cell receptor beta chains from one sample sequenced in a study of blood T cells in healthy people across ages. Combining a sample-barcoded 5' primer with a J-beta primer mix, a second PCR ran for about 6 to 11 cycles. TCRdb passed the 5' RACE reads through MiXCR, listing each CDR3 protein once. The sample lists 700,000 or so distinct CDR3 sequences, approximately 21% seen once, with about 22% in the top ten. Material for sequencing was blood. These receptors originate from a man aged 65 to 85 in good health.

This clonotype was recorded a few times. CDR3 nucleotide sequence: TGTGCCAGCAGCGGTCGGGGTATGGGAAAACTGTTTTTT. It encodes CASSGRGMGKLFF. V and J are TRBV28 and TRBJ1-4; no clear D gene. The CDR3 length is 13 residues. Trimming removed 6 bases at V and 10 bases at J, with 15 bases between. In germline, CDR1 is MDHEN, CDR2 SYDVKM.

There are a few counts of this clonotype. The chain uses TRBV14 and TRBJ1-6; no reliable D call. V was clipped by 0 bases and J by 3 bases, with 12 bases between them. The CDR3 sequence is 17 residues long. CDR1 SGHDN and CDR2 FVKESK come from the germline V gene. The CDR3 sequence: CASSQEGNRNYNSPLHF. The CDR3 coding sequence is TGTGCCAGCAGCCAAGAAGGGAACCGAAACTATAATTCACCCCTCCACTTT.

A few counts support this clonotype. The rearrangement links TRBV28 to TRBJ2-2; 8 bases agree with TRBD1. With 7 bases clipped from V and 5 bases from J, the junction kept 12 bases outside the gene matches. From germline, CDR1 is MDHEN and CDR2 SYDVKM. This CDR3 spans 16 amino acids. CDR3 protein: CASIMKTGVRTGELFF. In DNA, the CDR3 is TGTGCCAGCATCATGAAGACAGGGGTTAGGACCGGGGAGCTGTTTTTT.

The chain uses TRBV7-2 and TRBJ2-7, with D possibly being TRBD1 (5 bases). The last part of the DNA fits TRBJ2-5 better; the J call may be wrong. Germline V gene sequence: CDR1 SGHTA, CDR2 FQGNSA. The CDR3 has 14 amino acids. The CDR3, as DNA: TGTGCCAGCAGCGTAACAGGCGCCCAAGAGACCCAGTACTTC. As protein: CASSVTGAQETQYF.

The rearrangement links TRBV7-8 to TRBJ1-2; no clear D. Germline CDR1 reads SGHVS; CDR2 reads FQNEAQ. This CDR3 has 14 amino acids. Trimming removed 0 bases from V and 0 bases from J, with 5 bases in between. This chain's CDR3 is CASSLASSNYGYTF. DNA of the CDR3: TGTGCCAGCAGCTTAGCCAGTTCTAACTATGGCTACACCTTC.

The V call is TRBV4-3, the J call TRBJ2-1; 7 nucleotides match TRBD2. V shed 4 bases, J shed 4 bases, and the junction held 10 bases outside the gene matches. Germline V gives CDR1 LGHNA, CDR2 YSLEER. The CDR3 has 16 residues. The CDR3 protein is CASSPGGLSLYNEQFF. Here the CDR3 DNA reads TGCGCCAGCAGCCCCGGGGGGTTGTCCCTGTACAATGAGCAGTTCTTC.

This chain uses TRBV12-3 or TRBV12-4 with TRBJ2-7; 7 nucleotides agree with TRBD1. This CDR3 is built from 14 residues. V shed 0 bases, J shed 3 bases, and the junction held 2 bases outside the gene matches. As DNA, the CDR3 is TGTGCCAGCAGTTTAGCAGGGGGCCGCTACGAGCAGTACTTC. The encoded protein is CASSLAGGRYEQYF.

This chain joins TRBV20-1 and TRBJ1-6, with no clear D. Trimming left V 3 bases short and J 7 bases short, with 10 bases between. The CDR3 runs to 13 residues. Germline loops: CDR1 DFQATT, CDR2 SNEGSKA (reference sequence). CDR3 protein: CSASRTGNSPLHF. CDR3 bases: TGCAGTGCTAGCCGCACGGGAAATTCACCCCTCCACTTT.

This chain joins TRBV7-6 and TRBJ1-4, with TRBD1 identical over 7 bases. CDR3 length: 17 amino acids. V lost 5 bases and J lost 6; bases outside the gene matches: 15. Germline V lookup: CDR1 SGHVS, CDR2 FNYEAQ. CDR3 in DNA: TGTGCCAGCAGCATTACGCCGACAGGGTGGCTCGATGAAAAACTGTTTTTT. It is translated as CASSITPTGWLDEKLFF.

The chain employs TRBV7-9 and TRBJ2-5; D is possibly TRBD2 (6 bases). Germline V CDR1 and CDR2: SEHNR, FQNEAQ (reference sequence). With 1 base removed from V and 11 bases from J, the gap between germline ends came to 11 bases. The CDR3 has 12 residues. The CDR3 bases are TGTGCCAGCAGCTTAGGGGGGACTGAGCAGTACTTC. Protein: CASSLGGTEQYF.

V is TRBV20-1 and J is TRBJ2-3; possibly TRBD2 for D (5 bases). V lost 0 bases and J 4 bases, leaving 14 bases between the germline ends. This CDR3 has 15 amino acids. CDR1 is DFQATT and CDR2 is SNEGSKA in the germline V gene (reference sequence). This chain's CDR3 is CSARDPGSGPDTQYF. The CDR3 DNA reads TGCAGTGCTAGAGATCCGGGAAGCGGTCCAGATACGCAGTATTTT.

This rearrangement joins TRBV29-1 to TRBJ1-1; 7 positions agree with TRBD1. This CDR3 is 13 amino acids long. Germline CDR1 SQVTM, CDR2 ANQGSEA. V shed 3 bases, J shed 4 bases, and the junction held 5 bases outside the gene matches. CDR3: CSVDRGRVTEAFF. CDR3 DNA sequence: TGCAGCGTTGACAGGGGGAGGGTCACTGAAGCTTTCTTT.

In DNA form, the CDR3 reads TGTGCCAGCAGCGTAACCGGGACTAGTTCAGCCTACGAGCAGTACTTC. Translated, it gives CASSVTGTSSAYEQYF. The J gene is TRBJ2-7, the V gene TRBV9; TRBD2 matches 8 bases. The germline CDR1 and CDR2 sequences are SGDLS and YYNGEE. V trimming: 1 base; J trimming: 2 bases; junction bases outside the gene matches: 8. The CDR3 is made up of 16 amino acids.

This CDR3 is CASRPPGSAYEQYF. The CDR3 DNA follows: TGTGCCAGCAGGCCCCCAGGGTCGGCCTACGAGCAGTACTTC. This chain connects TRBV28 to TRBJ2-7, with a possible D match to TRBD1 (5 bases). Per germline, CDR1 MDHEN and CDR2 SYDVKM. The CDR3 has 14 residues. Trimming stripped 6 bases from V and 2 bases from J, with 14 bases between.

This clonotype was observed at least ten times. V gene TRBV12-3 or TRBV12-4 combines with J gene TRBJ2-3, with D possibly being TRBD2 (5 bases). The CDR3 is 12 amino acids. V was cut by 6 bases and J by 4 bases, with 8 bases left in between. The CDR3 DNA sequence: TGTGCCAGCAGCCCGAGGGCAGATACGCAGTATTTT. It is translated as CASSPRADTQYF.

This chain links TRBV5-1 with TRBJ2-5, with D unresolved. The DNA end favors TRBJ2-7, so the J call may be wrong. This CDR3 has 13 residues. Germline values: CDR1 SGHRS, CDR2 YFSETQ. DNA of the CDR3: TGCGCCAGCAGCTGGGCCCCCGACTACGAGCAGTACGTC. This translates into CASSWAPDYEQYV.

The table lists this clonotype with a few counts. The junction departs from the called germline gene at one end, perhaps through a read error. J is TRBJ2-1 and V is TRBV28, with D perhaps matching TRBD1 or TRBD2 (5 bases each). The J call may be wrong; the DNA end is better matched by TRBJ2-5. The CDR3 spans 15 residues. Germline CDR1 reads MDHEN; CDR2 reads SYDVKM. This CDR3 is CVSRPPGRQDETQYF. DNA of the CDR3: TGTGTCAGCAGACCCCCGGGACGCCAGGACGAGACCCAGTACTTC.

Remarks on this clonotype: Germline and junction disagree at one end, which may indicate a read error. This chain links TRBV14 with TRBJ2-5; D not certain. CDR3 length equals 12 residues. The germline V gene has CDR1 SGHDN and CDR2 FVKESK. The CDR3 loop is CASSQDLAPLFF. The CDR3 DNA sequence: TGTGCCAGCAGCCAAGATCTGGCCCCCCTGTTCTTC.

The chain links TRBV27 to TRBJ1-5, with D maybe TRBD1 (5 bases). Germline CDR1 is MNHEY and CDR2 is SMNVEV (reference sequence). Trimming took off 2 bases at V and 4 bases at J, with 15 bases between the two ends. The CDR3 runs 16 residues. Here the CDR3 reads CASSLNYGTVNQPQHF. The CDR3 region has the DNA TGTGCCAGCAGTTTAAATTACGGGACGGTTAATCAGCCCCAGCATTTT.